This T cell receptor beta chain was sequenced during a study of shared clonotypes between healthy human individuals. The overall study: Donor ages ranged 18 to 49 years: a couple of women, a few men. Donors had three CD4 naive, three CD4 memory, two CD8 naive and one CD8 memory plate apiece.

Each cell subset's genomic DNA was divided evenly among several immunoSEQ plates. TCRdb's copy holds only in-frame clones and misses some; the assay was immunoSEQ multiplex PCR. The table records over a million clones, about 84% of them present only once. V lost 7 bases and J 3 bases, leaving 7 bases between the germline ends. CDR3 size: 12 residues. Germline V CDR1 and CDR2: SNHLY, FYNNEI. This clonotype was sampled from a man aged 18 to 29 in good health. Some clones in this sample may be carry-over from other donors' samples. The V and J genes are TRBV2 and TRBJ2-4; D ambiguous. Sequenced material: memory CD4+ T cells from PBMCs. Subset described: CD45RA-negative fraction. CDR3 protein: CASKEDKNIQYF. The CDR3 DNA follows: TGTGCCAGCAAAGAAGACAAAAACATTCAGTACTTC.